This T cell receptor (beta chain) was documented in a study of shared clonotypes between healthy human individuals. Assay: immunoSEQ multiplex PCR; the TCRdb copy retains only in-frame clones and omits some. The data hold roughly 810,000 clones, with approximately 97% observed a single time. Germline CDR1 reads SGHDT; CDR2 reads YYEEEE. The CDR3 spans 15 residues. Trimming removed 3 bases from V and 2 bases from J, with 15 bases in between. Study-wide findings and caveats: Donor scarcity curtailed the genetic and exposure-history diversity represented herein. Memory subsets had estimated richness that was generally smaller than that of naive subsets.

CD8 cells classed as naive were CD45RO-negative and positively selected for CCR7, excluding terminally differentiated effector memory CD45RA+ cells. With regard to this clone: Its cognate antigen is unknown.

The sequencing sample was made of naive CD8+ T cells sorted from blood. The V call is TRBV5-6, the J call TRBJ2-7; weak D call: TRBD1 (7 bases). The TCR originated in a man aged 30-40 years in good health. CDR3 coding DNA: TGTGCCAGCAGCTCCCAGGGGGGCAGTACCTACGAGCAGTACTTC. It encodes CASSSQGGSTYEQYF.